The 13 T cell receptor beta chains presented below share a single source sample, sequenced in a study of blood T cell repertoires in COVID-19. Profiling relied on immunoSEQ multiplex PCR, and the TCRdb table lists in-frame clones only, not all of them. The table has about 180,000 clones, roughly nine tenths seen once. Sequenced: peripheral blood. Every receptor here comes from a man aged 45-65 years with acute or convalescent COVID-19.

V is TRBV18 and J is TRBJ1-4; D unresolved. There are 13 residues in the CDR3. The germline V and J ends were trimmed by 5 bases and 5 bases, with 9 bases remaining between them. Germline CDR1 KGHSH, CDR2 LQKENI. The CDR3 spells CASSSTGNEKLFF. DNA of the CDR3: TGTGCCAGCTCATCAACCGGGAATGAAAAACTGTTTTTT. Together with reference TRBV18 and TRBJ1-4, the CDR3 gives the full variable domain: NAGVMQNPRHLVRRRGQEARLRCSPMKGHSHVYWYRQLPEEGLKFMVYLQKENIIDESGMPKERFSAEFPKEGPSILRIQQVVRGDSAAYFCASSSTGNEKLFFGSGTQLSVL.

V and J are TRBV10-3 and TRBJ2-6, with 9 positions matching TRBD2. The V segment lost 1 base and the J segment 0 bases; nucleotides outside the gene matches: 1. The CDR3 covers 17 residues. CDR1 is ENHRY and CDR2 is SYGVKD in the germline V gene. The CDR3 coding sequence is TGTGCCATCAGTGAGTGCGGGGGGGACTCTGGGGCCAACGTCCTGACTTTC. It is translated as CAISECGGDSGANVLTF.

CDR3 residues: CASRSGTGGPGELFF. Here the CDR3 DNA reads TGTGCCAGCAGGTCTGGGACAGGGGGGCCCGGGGAGCTGTTTTTT. The chain is built from TRBV27 and TRBJ2-2; 11 nucleotides align to TRBD1. CDR3 length equals 15 residues. The junction had 6 bases not matched to a gene; V was cut back by 6 bases and J by 6 bases. The germline V gene encodes CDR1 MNHEY and CDR2 SMNVEV (reference sequence).

CDR3 amino acids: CASSGAGVAEKLFF. The DNA of the CDR3 is TGTGCCAGCAGCGGAGCGGGGGTTGCCGAAAAACTGTTTTTT. The chain employs TRBV11-2 and TRBJ1-4; TRBD1 might be the D (5 bases). This CDR3 has 14 residues. The V end lost 5 bases, the J end lost 8 bases, and 15 bases lay between the germline ends. From germline, CDR1 is SGHAT and CDR2 FQNNGV.

In its sample, this clone was seen a few times. The CDR3 is CASSRFGRDRGTDTQYF. The CDR3 DNA is TGTGCCAGTAGTAGGTTTGGCCGCGACAGGGGCACAGATACGCAGTATTTT. This chain joins TRBV19 and TRBJ2-3, with 7 bases matching TRBD1. Trimming took 4 bases from V and 1 from J; bases not matched to a gene: 11. CDR1 and CDR2 from the germline V gene are LNHDA and SQIVND (reference sequence). This CDR3 spans 17 amino acids.

This chain joins TRBV6-5 and TRBJ1-1; TRBD1 is a possible D gene (6 bases). The CDR3 is 14 residues long. V shed 7 bases and J shed 0 bases, with 12 bases lying between them. The V gene's germline CDR1 is MNHEY and CDR2 SVGAGI. The CDR3 here is CASNPGGVNTEAFF. Written as DNA, the CDR3 is TGTGCCAGCAATCCTGGGGGCGTGAACACTGAAGCTTTCTTT.

This chain joins TRBV27 and TRBJ2-7, with 10 bases fitting TRBD2. Per the germline V gene, CDR1 is MNHEY and CDR2 is SMNVEV (reference sequence). This CDR3 is 16 amino acids long. Trimming cost V 5 bases and J 3 bases; bases outside gene matches: 10. The CDR3 spells CASSRTAASGSYEQYF. CDR3 nucleotides: TGTGCCAGCAGTCGCACCGCGGCTAGCGGGAGCTACGAGCAGTACTTC.

The rearrangement links TRBV2 to TRBJ2-3; D perhaps matches TRBD1 (6 bases). This CDR3 is built from 16 residues. Germline values: CDR1 SNHLY, CDR2 FYNNEI. Trimming cost V 3 bases and J 4 bases, with 17 bases left between them. The CDR3 reads CASSEDGGNQADTQYF. CDR3 bases: TGTGCCAGCAGTGAGGATGGGGGCAACCAGGCAGATACGCAGTATTTT.

V is TRBV7-2 and J is TRBJ2-3; D is possibly TRBD1 (6 bases). CDR1 and CDR2 (germline): SGHTA, FQGNSA. The CDR3 is made up of 14 amino acids. Trimming cost V 1 base and J 4 bases, with 9 bases left between them. CDR3 DNA: TGTGCCAGCAGCTTAGAACAGGGATCAGATACGCAGTATTTT. Translated: CASSLEQGSDTQYF.

The chain is built from TRBV15 and TRBJ2-3, with TRBD2 identical over 9 bases. Trimming removed 0 bases from V and 4 bases from J; junction bases left unmatched: 5. The CDR3 sequence is 16 residues long. Germline values: CDR1 LNHNV, CDR2 YYDKDF (reference sequence). CDR3 residues: CATSRDQLAGSDTQYF. Written as DNA, the CDR3 is TGTGCCACCAGCAGAGATCAGCTAGCGGGATCAGATACGCAGTATTTT. Complete variable domain (other parts from reference TRBV15 and TRBJ2-3): DAMVIQNPRYQVTQFGKPVTLSCSQTLNHNVMYWYQQKSSQAPKLLFHYYDKDFNNEADTPDNFQSRRPNTSFCFLDIRSPGLGDTAMYLCATSRDQLAGSDTQYFGPGTRLTVL.

This sequence joins TRBV6-5 and TRBJ2-1; D is unresolved. V lost 5 bases and J 5 bases, leaving 10 bases between the germline ends. Germline assignment: CDR1 MNHEY and CDR2 SVGAGI. This CDR3 has 13 amino acids. The DNA for the CDR3 is TGTGCCAGCAGTCCAAACACCGACAATGAGCAGTTCTTC. Translated: CASSPNTDNEQFF.

The chain links TRBV21-1 to TRBJ1-5; the table's D call of TRBD1 was not tested on the DNA. TRBV21-1 is shown as a pseudogene. The length of the CDR3 is 16 residues. CDR3 protein: CASSKEGPGHNQPQHF. Here the CDR3 DNA reads TGTGCCAGCAGCAAAGAGGGCCCGGGACACAATCAGCCCCAGCATTTT.

The chain has TRBV6-1 and TRBJ2-7, with D possibly TRBD1 on 6 matching bases. The CDR3 is made up of 19 amino acids. The V and J ends lost 2 bases and 7 bases respectively, with 30 bases between them. Looked up from germline, CDR1 is MNHNS and CDR2 is SASEGT. CDR3 bases: TGTGCCAGCAGTGAATTTGTTAATTTTGGAACAGGGATATCTAGGGAGCAGTACGTC. Translating it yields CASSEFVNFGTGISREQYV.